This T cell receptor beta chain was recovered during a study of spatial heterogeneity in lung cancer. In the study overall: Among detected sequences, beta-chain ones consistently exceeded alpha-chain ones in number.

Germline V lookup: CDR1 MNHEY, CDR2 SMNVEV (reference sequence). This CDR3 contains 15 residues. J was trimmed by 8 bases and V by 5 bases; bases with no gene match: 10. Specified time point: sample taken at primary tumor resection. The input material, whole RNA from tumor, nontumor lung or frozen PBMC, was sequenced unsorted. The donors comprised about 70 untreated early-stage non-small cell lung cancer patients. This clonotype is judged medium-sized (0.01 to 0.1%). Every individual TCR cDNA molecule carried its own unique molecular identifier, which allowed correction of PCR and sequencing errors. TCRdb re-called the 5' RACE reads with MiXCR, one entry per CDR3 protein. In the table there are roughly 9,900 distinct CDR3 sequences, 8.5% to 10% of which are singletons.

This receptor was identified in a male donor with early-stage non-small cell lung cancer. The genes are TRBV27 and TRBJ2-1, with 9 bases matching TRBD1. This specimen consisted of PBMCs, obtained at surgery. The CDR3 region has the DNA TGTGCCAGCAGTCGGTCACAGGGGGCGGGGGATGAGCAGTTCTTC. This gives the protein CASSRSQGAGDEQFF.